The 22 T cell receptor beta chains given below trace back to one sample, sequenced in a study of patients and donors after allogeneic stem cell transplantation. TCRdb called the RT-PCR reads again in MiXCR, with one record for every CDR3 protein. The repertoire includes roughly 230,000 distinct CDR3 sequences, about 14% of them detected once, and around 10% sits in the top ten. Sequencing used blood, either unsorted or a sorted T cell fraction (not recorded which). These receptors were taken from a human donor who was either an allogeneic HSCT recipient or a stem cell or donor lymphocyte infusion donor (not recorded which). It is not recorded whose cells these are; they may come from a transplant donor.

The chain combines TRBV24-1 with TRBJ2-3, with TRBD2 as a possible D gene (5 bases). The CDR3 is 12 residues long. Germline values: CDR1 KGHDR, CDR2 SFDVKD. V was pared by 5 bases and J by 5 bases, with 7 bases between. The CDR3 region is CATSVSGDTQYF. Here the CDR3 DNA reads TGTGCCACCAGTGTCAGCGGAGATACGCAGTATTTT.

The chain joins TRBV14 to TRBJ1-6; 7 positions match TRBD1. After removal of 1 base from V and 6 bases from J, the junction contained 3 bases not matched to a gene. CDR3 length: 15 amino acids. CDR1 is SGHDN, CDR2 FVKESK, per germline. CDR3 region: CASSQGQGFNSPLHF. DNA of the CDR3: TGTGCCAGCAGCCAAGGACAGGGTTTTAATTCACCCCTCCACTTT.

Only a few counts were recorded for this clonotype. DNA for the CDR3: TGTGCCAGCAGGGGGACAGTGTTCAGTTTGAACACTGAAGCTTTCTTT. It specifies CASRGTVFSLNTEAFF. The rearrangement links TRBV7-9 to TRBJ1-1; 7 positions agree with TRBD1. V gave up 6 bases and J gave up 0 bases; unmatched junction bases: 10. The CDR3 spans 16 residues. Germline V CDR1 and CDR2: SEHNR, FQNEAQ (reference sequence).

This clonotype appeared a few times. The chain combines TRBV30 with TRBJ1-1; TRBD1 is a possible D gene (5 bases). Germline CDR1 is GTSNPN and CDR2 is SVGIG (reference sequence). There are 15 residues in the CDR3. With 3 bases removed from V and 4 bases from J, the gap between germline ends came to 18 bases. The CDR3 DNA reads TGTGCCTGGAGCCCCCGAGCCGGGGGGATCACTGAAGCTTTCTTT. Its protein product is CAWSPRAGGITEAFF.

A remark on this clonotype: The germline gene is not matched at one end of the junction; a read error may be the cause. The chain links TRBV7-6 to TRBJ1-2; TRBD1 is a possible D gene (5 bases). Germline values: CDR1 SGHVS, CDR2 FNYEAQ. The CDR3 consists of 11 residues. As DNA, the CDR3 is TGTGCCAGCAGCTCCGTCTCAGGGATGGAGTTC. The encoded protein is CASSSVSGMEF.

The rearrangement joins TRBV19 to TRBJ1-1; D might be TRBD1 (6 bases). This CDR3 spans 14 amino acids. Germline-derived CDR1 and CDR2 are LNHDA and SQIVND (reference sequence). The V gene lost 4 bases and the J gene lost 4 bases, with 13 bases spanning the gap. In DNA, the CDR3 is TGTGCCAGTAGTAGTCCAGGGGTTTCCACTGAAGCTTTCTTT. Amino acid sequence: CASSSPGVSTEAFF.

This clonotype was observed at least ten times. The V and J genes are TRBV11-2 and TRBJ1-2; D is possibly TRBD1 (5 bases). This CDR3 contains 13 residues. Germline V gene lookup returns CDR1 SGHAT and CDR2 FQNNGV. V lost 1 base to trimming and J lost 2 bases, with 5 bases between them. The CDR3 here is CASSLGDNYGYTF. For the CDR3, the DNA is TGTGCCAGCAGCTTAGGGGACAACTATGGCTACACCTTC.

This clonotype came up many times. This chain connects TRBV5-4 to TRBJ1-6; 9 positions agree with TRBD1. CDR3 size: 14 residues. With 4 bases clipped from V and 7 bases from J, the junction kept 3 bases outside the gene matches. Germline-derived CDR1 and CDR2 are SGHNT and YYREEE (reference sequence). CDR3 region: CASSRQGENSPLHF. The CDR3 bases are TGTGCCAGCAGCAGACAGGGGGAAAATTCACCCCTCCACTTT.

This clonotype was counted a few times. The chain recombines TRBV20-1 with TRBJ2-2, with TRBD2 as a possible D gene (6 bases). This CDR3 spans 12 amino acids. Germline V lookup: CDR1 DFQATT, CDR2 SNEGSKA (reference sequence). CDR3 nucleotides: TGCGGCGGGGTGGTGAACACCGGGGAGCTGTTTTTT. Its protein product is CGGVVNTGELFF.

This clonotype is medium-sized by share. The J gene is TRBJ2-3, the V gene TRBV20-1; 7 bases agree with TRBD2. V shed 5 bases, J shed 4 bases, and the junction held 15 bases outside the gene matches. CDR3 length equals 16 residues. Germline-derived CDR1 and CDR2 are DFQATT and SNEGSKA (reference sequence). DNA of the CDR3: TGCAGTGCTGGGACGACTAGCAGATTCGGGCCAGATACGCAGTATTTT. This gives the protein CSAGTTSRFGPDTQYF.

V usage is TRBV7-2 and J usage is TRBJ1-4, with 9 nucleotides matching TRBD1. The germline V gene encodes CDR1 SGHTA and CDR2 FQGNSA. This CDR3 has 15 amino acids. The ends lost 4 bases at V and 8 bases at J; junction bases unmatched: 8. CDR3 sequence: CASSSNRGRGEKLFF. As DNA, the CDR3 is TGTGCCAGCAGCTCCAACAGGGGGCGGGGGGAAAAACTGTTTTTT.

Comment on this clonotype: With a much larger clone just one base away, this may be a read error. The rearrangement uses TRBV2 and TRBJ2-2, with no clear D. The V end lost 4 bases, the J end lost 1 base, and 1 base lay between the germline ends. The V gene's germline CDR1 is SNHLY and CDR2 FYNNEI. The CDR3 totals 12 residues. The CDR3 DNA is TGTGCCAGCAGTGTGAACACCGGGGAGCTGTTTTTT. This sequence encodes CASSVNTGELFF. The variable domain in full, completed from reference TRBV2 and TRBJ2-2, reads EPEVTQTPSHQVTQMGQEVILRCVPISNHLYFYWYRQILGQKVEFLVSFYNNEISEKSEIFDDQFSVERPDGSNFTLKIRSTKLEDSAMYFCASSVNTGELFFGEGSRLTVL.

The table lists this clonotype with many counts. The V and J genes are TRBV20-1 and TRBJ2-3; the match to TRBD2 covers 12 bases. The length of the CDR3 is 15 residues. V shed 3 bases, J shed 2 bases, and the junction held 3 bases outside the gene matches. The germline gives CDR1 DFQATT, CDR2 SNEGSKA (reference sequence). CDR3 nucleotides: TGCAGTGCTAGTACTAGCGGGGGGCCCACAGATACGCAGTATTTT. Its protein product is CSASTSGGPTDTQYF.

The chain employs TRBV5-1 and TRBJ2-2; D not certain. Germline V lookup: CDR1 SGHRS, CDR2 YFSETQ. Trimming took off 0 bases at V and 1 base at J, with 13 bases between the two ends. This CDR3 is built from 17 residues. The DNA of the CDR3 is TGCGCCAGCAGCTTGGCTCTTGGGCAGGTGAACACCGGGGAGCTGTTTTTT. As protein: CASSLALGQVNTGELFF.

The chain is built from TRBV7-2 and TRBJ1-2; tentative D call: TRBD1 (5 bases). The CDR3 is 14 amino acids. Trimming pared 1 base from V and 4 bases from J, leaving 10 bases between. The germline CDR1 and CDR2 sequences are SGHTA and FQGNSA. The CDR3 bases are TGTGCCAGCAGCTTAGGGGCAGGGTTCTATGGCTACACCTTC. Amino acids: CASSLGAGFYGYTF.

The chain has TRBV11-2 and TRBJ1-3; D call uncertain. This CDR3 has 13 residues. Germline loops: CDR1 SGHAT, CDR2 FQNNGV. Trimming removed 3 bases at V and 3 bases at J, with 6 bases between. The CDR3 bases are TGTGCCAGCAGCTTGGAAAGTGGAAACACCATATATTTT. Translation: CASSLESGNTIYF.

This clonotype was observed a few times. This chain uses TRBV5-5 with TRBJ2-5; D is possibly TRBD1 or TRBD2 (5 bases each). V gave up 6 bases and J gave up 5 bases, with 20 bases separating them. Looked up from germline, CDR1 is SGHKS and CDR2 is YYEKEE (reference sequence). The CDR3 is 15 amino acids. In DNA form, the CDR3 reads TGTGCCAGCAACCCAACCCAGGGAGTACTGGAGACCCAGTACTTC. This encodes CASNPTQGVLETQYF.

In this sample, this clonotype turned up a few times. The chain recombines TRBV5-1 with TRBJ2-7; D is unresolved. The V end was cut by 5 bases, the J end by 0 bases, with 18 bases between. This CDR3 has 16 residues. Germline values: CDR1 SGHRS, CDR2 YFSETQ. The CDR3 protein is CASSSGLGQSSYEQYF. Here the CDR3 DNA reads TGCGCCAGCAGTTCGGGTCTCGGTCAAAGCTCCTACGAGCAGTACTTC.

The chain couples TRBV6-1 to TRBJ2-2; the D call may be TRBD1 or TRBD2 (6 bases each). The CDR3 spans 15 residues. Germline CDR1 and CDR2: MNHNS and SASEGT. V lost 8 bases and J lost 5, with 18 bases in between. The CDR3 DNA reads TGTGCCAGCCGAAAAAGGGGGGCCGGGACCGGGGAGCTGTTTTTT. Amino acids: CASRKRGAGTGELFF.

This clonotype was observed a handful of times. The chain links TRBV6-1 to TRBJ2-5, with unresolved D. Trimming pared 6 bases from V and 0 bases from J, leaving 8 bases between. Germline V gene sequence: CDR1 MNHNS, CDR2 SASEGT. This CDR3 has 13 residues. The CDR3 DNA reads TGTGCCAGCAGACCGAGGTACCAAGAGACCCAGTACTTC. This gives the protein CASRPRYQETQYF.

This clonotype came up many times. The gene calls are TRBV7-2 and TRBJ1-2, with 9 bases lining up with TRBD1. Germline V lookup: CDR1 SGHTA, CDR2 FQGNSA. Unmatched junction bases numbered 5, after V lost 2 bases and J lost 4 bases. The CDR3 has 15 amino acids. The CDR3 reads CASSLRTGEGYGYTF. The CDR3 nucleotides are TGTGCCAGCAGCTTAAGGACAGGGGAGGGCTATGGCTACACCTTC.

This clonotype showed up many times. The genes are TRBV20-1 and TRBJ1-2, with TRBD1 identical over 9 bases. The V segment lost 5 bases and the J segment 8 bases; nucleotides outside the gene matches: 12. The CDR3 sequence is 14 residues long. Germline assignment: CDR1 DFQATT and CDR2 SNEGSKA (reference sequence). CDR3 sequence reads: CSAPRRTGEGGYTF. CDR3 nucleotide sequence: TGCAGTGCTCCACGGAGGACAGGGGAGGGGGGCTACACCTTC.